This T cell receptor beta chain came from a study of blood T cell repertoires in COVID-19. Looked up from germline, CDR1 is MDHEN and CDR2 is SYDVKM. The junction had 14 bases not matched to a gene; V was cut back by 4 bases and J by 2 bases. This CDR3 is 18 amino acids long. Repertoires were generated with immunoSEQ multiplex PCR, while TCRdb's copy carries only in-frame clones and drops some. The top ten hold just over 1% of the sample, which has some 360,000 clones, around nine tenths seen once. This clone is a singleton in its sample. The chain couples TRBV28 to TRBJ1-5; 7 bases map to TRBD1. Sequenced input: PBMCs or T cells enriched from blood (not recorded which). The source of this sequence is a woman in her 30s who had been exposed to COVID-19. The DNA for the CDR3 is TGTGCCAGCAGTTCGCTTCGGACAGGCCCGGGGGGCAATCAGCCCCAGCATTTT. The encoded protein is CASSSLRTGPGGNQPQHF.